This T cell receptor beta chain appears in the sequencing data of a study of T cells in Graves' hyperthyroidism and ophthalmopathy. This clonotype came up many times. Its target is not known. Hyperthyroidism was newly diagnosed in patients aged 18 to 65 (duration under 2 months). Diagnosis rested on symptoms, serum thyroxine and TRAb, thyroid ultrasound, and orbital computed tomography. General study points: A model of 13 V-J features distinguished ophthalmopathy from stable hyperthyroidism. Blood samples included most of the expanded thyroid clonotypes exceeding 0.001.

Amplification of TCR beta CDR3 regions was performed using RNA transcripts as template. Researchers ran a first-round RT-PCR on the TCR CDR3 using the HTBI primer set. TCRdb itself ran the multiplex PCR reads through MiXCR, one entry per CDR3 protein. The repertoire holds around 420,000 distinct CDR3 sequences, more than 15% seen once, with roughly 7.7% in the top ten. This TCR was recovered from a woman aged 18-29 years with Graves' hyperthyroidism. Sequencing input: blood.

The DNA of the CDR3 is TGTGCCAGCACCCTCCCGGGACGGATAGGAAACACCATATATTTT. Translated: CASTLPGRIGNTIYF. The V and J genes are TRBV6-1 and TRBJ1-3; D is perhaps TRBD1 (5 bases). V shed 7 bases and J shed 4 bases, with 17 bases lying between them. CDR3 length: 15 residues. Looked up from germline, CDR1 is MNHNS and CDR2 is SASEGT.